This T cell receptor beta chain was found in a study of CD8+CD57+ T cells in acquired aplastic anemia. CD8+CD57+ cell expansion had been shown by flow cytometry in patients chosen for sequencing. The use of genomic DNA as template underpinned the TCR beta VDJ and CDR3 profiling. TCRdb passed the reads through MiXCR, listing each CDR3 protein once. Here the sample spans about 250,000 distinct CDR3 sequences, approximately 50% being singletons. Germline V CDR1 and CDR2: SEHNR, FQNEAQ (reference sequence). V lost 7 bases and J lost 5, with 22 bases in between. This CDR3 is 16 amino acids long. The material sequenced was sorted CD4+, CD8+, or CD8+CD57+ T cells (not recorded which) from PBMCs. This receptor was obtained from a human donor with aplastic anemia. The rearrangement joins TRBV7-9 to TRBJ2-3; possible D gene TRBD2, 5 bases. In DNA form, the CDR3 reads TGTGCCAGCACCATCCCGAACCCGGGAATCTTAGATACGCAGTATTTT. The encoded protein is CASTIPNPGILDTQYF.